This TCR beta chain was identified in a study of T cell repertoires in cytomegalovirus infection. The wider study: Based on public TCR beta signatures, there were indications of CMV infection and of a matching HLA type. Points from the study as a whole: Cumulative public TCR beta family frequency identified carriers of CMV plus the relevant HLA. HLA-C-restricted CMV-specific TCR beta clonotypes were dominant in the ex vivo response.

TCRdb reprocessed the reads with MiXCR, giving one entry per CDR3 protein. There are 480,000 or so distinct CDR3 sequences in the sample; approximately 11% occur only once, and more than 8.5% lies in the top ten. This clonotype was detected only a few times. Its specificity is not known. V lost 5 bases and J lost 0, with 12 bases in between. The CDR3 extends over 15 amino acids. Germline CDR1 is LGHDT and CDR2 is YNNKEL (reference sequence). The clonotype was recovered from a human donor in good health (CMV status not recorded). Some clones in this sample may be carry-over from other donors' samples. The chain carries TRBV3-1 and TRBJ2-3, with D possibly being TRBD2 (5 bases). Sequenced sample: PBMCs. CDR3 sequence reads: CASSGVRGSTDTQYF. The CDR3 DNA sequence: TGTGCCAGCAGCGGAGTCCGAGGGAGCACAGATACGCAGTATTTT.